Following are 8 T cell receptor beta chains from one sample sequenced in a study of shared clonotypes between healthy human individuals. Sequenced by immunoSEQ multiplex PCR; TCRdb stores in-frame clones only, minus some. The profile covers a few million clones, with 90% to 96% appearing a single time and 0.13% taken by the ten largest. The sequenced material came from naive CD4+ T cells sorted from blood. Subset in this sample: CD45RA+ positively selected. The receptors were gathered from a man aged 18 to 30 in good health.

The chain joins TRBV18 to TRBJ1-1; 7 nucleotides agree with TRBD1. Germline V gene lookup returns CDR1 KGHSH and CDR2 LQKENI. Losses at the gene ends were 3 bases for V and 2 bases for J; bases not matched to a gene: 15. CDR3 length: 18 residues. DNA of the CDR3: TGTGCCAGCTCACCTTCTCGGACAGGAGGCGGAATTAACACTGAAGCTTTCTTT. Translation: CASSPSRTGGGINTEAFF.

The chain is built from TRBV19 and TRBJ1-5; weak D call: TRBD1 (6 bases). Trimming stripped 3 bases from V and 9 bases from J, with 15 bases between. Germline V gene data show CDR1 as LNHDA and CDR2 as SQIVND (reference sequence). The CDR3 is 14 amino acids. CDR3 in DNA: TGTGCCAGTAGTATGGAGGACAGCCCCAGGCCCCAGCATTTT. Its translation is CASSMEDSPRPQHF.

The CDR3 bases are TGTGCCAGCTCACCAACAAAATTCTCCTACGAGCAGTACTTC. Translating it yields CASSPTKFSYEQYF. This chain links TRBV18 with TRBJ2-7; D uncertain. Germline V gives CDR1 KGHSH, CDR2 LQKENI. The germline V and J ends were trimmed by 2 bases and 0 bases, with 8 bases remaining between them. The CDR3 contains 14 residues.

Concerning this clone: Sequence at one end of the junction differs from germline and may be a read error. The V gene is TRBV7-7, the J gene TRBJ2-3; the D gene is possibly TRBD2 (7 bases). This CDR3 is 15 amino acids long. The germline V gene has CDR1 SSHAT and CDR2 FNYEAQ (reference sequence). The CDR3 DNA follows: TGTGCTAGCAGCTTAGGCGGGGGCCAGGCAGATACGCAGTATTTT. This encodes CASSLGGGQADTQYF.

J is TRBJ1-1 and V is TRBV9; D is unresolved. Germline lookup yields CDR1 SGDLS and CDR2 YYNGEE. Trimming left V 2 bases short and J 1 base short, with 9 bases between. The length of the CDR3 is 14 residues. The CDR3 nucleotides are TGTGCCAGCAGCGTGGGAGGAAGGAACACTGAAGCTTTCTTT. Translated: CASSVGGRNTEAFF.

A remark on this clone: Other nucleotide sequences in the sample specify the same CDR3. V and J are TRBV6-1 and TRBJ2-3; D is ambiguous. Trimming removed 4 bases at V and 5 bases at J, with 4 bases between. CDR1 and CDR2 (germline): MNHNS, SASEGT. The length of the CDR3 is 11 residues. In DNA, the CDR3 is TGTGCCAGCAGTGGGGGAGATACGCAGTATTTT. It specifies CASSGGDTQYF.

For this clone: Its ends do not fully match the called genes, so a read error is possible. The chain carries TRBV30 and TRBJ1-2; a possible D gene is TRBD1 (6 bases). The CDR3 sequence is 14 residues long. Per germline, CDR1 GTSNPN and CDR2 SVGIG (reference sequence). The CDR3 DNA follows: TGTGCCCGGAGTCCCACCGACAGGCTCTATGGCTACACCTTC. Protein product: CARSPTDRLYGYTF.

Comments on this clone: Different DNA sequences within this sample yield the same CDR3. CDR3 nucleotide sequence: TGCGCCAGCAGCCGACTAGGTAGCACAGATACGCAGTATTTT. Translating it yields CASSRLGSTDTQYF. The chain is built from TRBV5-1 and TRBJ2-3, with D maybe TRBD2 (6 bases). CDR3 length: 14 residues. The V end was cut by 4 bases, the J end by 0 bases, with 9 bases between. Germline values: CDR1 SGHRS, CDR2 YFSETQ.